This TCR beta chain appears in the sequencing data of a study of shared clonotypes between healthy human individuals. Overall study: The people who gave samples were two women and three men aged 18 to 49. A donor's plate count was three for CD4 naive and three for CD4 memory; CD8 naive had two and CD8 memory one. The study's findings and limits: Of the naive CD4 clonotypes, roughly 5.5% were shared across a handful of donors.

CD45RO-negative, CCR7-positively selected cells formed the naive CD8 fraction, excluding terminally differentiated effector memory CD45RA+ cells. Turning to this clone: Its antigen is unknown.

V lost 0 bases and J 4 bases, leaving 6 bases between the germline ends. The CDR3 contains 13 residues. The germline gives CDR1 SGHVS, CDR2 FNYEAQ. In the sorted-subset replicate PCRs, around 200 ng DNA, around 30,000 T cell genomes, was used. This table comes from immunoSEQ multiplex PCR, and its TCRdb copy is limited to in-frame clones, with some not included. The sample includes millions of clones, about 95% of them seen just once. The source of this sequence is a man between 18 and 35 years old in good health. This chain connects TRBV7-6 to TRBJ2-5; D is unresolved. The sequencing sample was made of naive CD8+ T cells sorted from blood. This chain's CDR3 is CASSLAGRETQYF. The DNA of the CDR3 is TGTGCCAGCAGCTTAGCGGGTAGAGAGACCCAGTACTTC.